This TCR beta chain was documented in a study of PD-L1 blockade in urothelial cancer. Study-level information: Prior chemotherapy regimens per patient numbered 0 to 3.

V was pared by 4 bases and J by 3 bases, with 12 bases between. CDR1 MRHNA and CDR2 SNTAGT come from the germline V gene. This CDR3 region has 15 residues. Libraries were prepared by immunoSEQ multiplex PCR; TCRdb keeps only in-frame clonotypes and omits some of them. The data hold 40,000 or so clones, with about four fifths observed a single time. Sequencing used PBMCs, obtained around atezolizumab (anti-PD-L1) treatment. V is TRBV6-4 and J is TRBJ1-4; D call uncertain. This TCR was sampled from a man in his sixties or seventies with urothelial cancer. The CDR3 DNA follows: TGTGCCAGCAGTGTTGAGTCTTCCCCTAATGAAAAACTGTTTTTT. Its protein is CASSVESSPNEKLFF.